Listed below are T cell receptor beta chains from one sample, sequenced in a study of somatic reversion in DOCK8 deficiency. TCRdb re-called the multiplex PCR reads through MiXCR, storing one row per CDR3 protein. The data hold about 1,400 distinct CDR3 sequences, with approximately 20% observed a single time. Sequences were obtained from blood. The receptors originated from a human donor with DOCK8 deficiency. The CDR3 runs from the conserved cysteine through the conserved F or W. A D gene is named only where the DNA matches it firmly. Size values are once, few and many counts, or a class for expanded clones, and some rows have none.

clone_size	j_call	d_call	v_call	cdr3_nt	cdr3_aa
.	TRBJ1-2	TRBD1	TRBV6-2/TRBV6-3	TGTGCCAGCAGCACAGGGGGCCGATATGGCTACACCTTC	CASSTGGRYGYTF
many	TRBJ1-1	.	TRBV2	TGTGCCAGCAACGACCGATTCACAGGGGAAGCTTTCTTT	CASNDRFTGEAFF
.	TRBJ2-7	.	TRBV6-6	TGTGCCAGCAGTTACCCACCGGATAGCGGTTCTCCCTGCGAGCAGTACTTC	CASSYPPDSGSPCEQYF
medium-sized	TRBJ1-1	.	TRBV6-2/TRBV6-3	TGTGCCAGCAGTTACTCGGGGAGGACTGAAGCTTTCTTT	CASSYSGRTEAFF
many	TRBJ1-2	TRBD1	TRBV19	TGTGCCAGTAGTACCGGGACAGATCCTTATGGCTACACCTTC	CASSTGTDPYGYTF
few	TRBJ2-1	.	TRBV28	TGTGCCAGCAGTCCACCCCGAGACAGAAACAATGAGCAGTTCTTC	CASSPPRDRNNEQFF
many	TRBJ1-5	.	TRBV30	TGTGCCTGGAGTGTCTGGGGTGGTCAGCCCCAGCATTTT	CAWSVWGGQPQHF
medium-sized	TRBJ2-6	.	TRBV4-1	TGCGCCAGCAGCCTGGTCGTATTGAGCTCTGGGGCCAACGTCCTGACTTTC	CASSLVVLSSGANVLTF
.	TRBJ2-7	.	TRBV7-7	TGTGCTAGCAGCTTAGGTCCGGGCGGGTACGAGCAGTACTTC	CASSLGPGGYEQYF
.	TRBJ1-2	.	TRBV14	TGTGCCAGCAGCCAAGATAGAAGGGGCGTTTATGGCTACACCTTC	CASSQDRRGVYGYTF
.	TRBJ1-3	.	TRBV4-3	TGCGCCAGCAGCCAAGGGGTTGAGGGTGGAAACGCCATATATTTT	CASSQGVEGGNAIYF
hyperexpanded	TRBJ1-6	TRBD1	TRBV4-3	TGCGCCAGCAGCCAAGATATACCTCGGACAGGGATTAATTCACCCCTCCACTTT	CASSQDIPRTGINSPLHF
.	TRBJ1-4	.	TRBV25-1	TGTGCCAGCAGTGAAAGAACAGGGAAATACAATAAAAAACTGTTTTTT	CASSERTGKYNKKLFF
.	TRBJ1-3	.	TRBV5-1	TGCGCCAGCAGCGGCAGCTCTGGAGACACCATATATTTT	CASSGSSGDTIYF
few	TRBJ1-2	TRBD1	TRBV5-1	TGCGCCAGCAGGTTTGACAGGGGCGATGGCTACACCTTC	CASRFDRGDGYTF
few	TRBJ2-1	.	TRBV3-1	TGTGCCAGCAGCCAAGAATCAACTGAGCAGTTCTTC	CASSQESTEQFF
many	TRBJ1-6	.	TRBV4-3	TGCGCCAGCAGCCAAGAATCAGGCTCCTATAATTCACCCCTCCACTTT	CASSQESGSYNSPLHF
many	TRBJ1-5	TRBD1	TRBV5-6	TGTGCCAGCAGCTTCCTACAGGGGGGTAATCAGCCCCAGCATTTT	CASSFLQGGNQPQHF
medium-sized	TRBJ2-7	.	TRBV20-1	TGCAGTGCTAGCCCCCAGGGGGGGGTCTACGAGCAGTACTTC	CSASPQGGVYEQYF
.	TRBJ1-1	.	TRBV24-1	TGTGCCACCAGGGACGGCTTGAACACTGAAGCTTTCTTT	CATRDGLNTEAFF
.	TRBJ1-4	.	TRBV2	TGTGCCAGCAGAATAAGAGGAACCAGCCATAATGAAAAACTGTTTTTT	CASRIRGTSHNEKLFF
few	TRBJ1-4	.	TRBV29-1	TGCAGCGTTGGAGGATTAAACACACAGGGTGGAAAACTGTTTTTT	CSVGGLNTQGGKLFF
large	TRBJ1-6	TRBD1	TRBV20-1	TGCAGTGCTTCAGGGGGCCCCTTCAGCTCCTATAATTCACCCCTCCACTTT	CSASGGPFSSYNSPLHF
large	TRBJ1-5	.	TRBV5-6	TGTGCCAGCAGCGCGGACGGGACGCAGCCCCAGCATTTT	CASSADGTQPQHF
medium-sized	TRBJ1-1	.	TRBV5-6	TGTGCCAGCAGCTTGTCCTTGAACACTGAAGCTTTCTTT	CASSLSLNTEAFF
many	TRBJ2-7	.	TRBV20-1	TGCAGTGCTAGCAGAGGGGGGGGGGGCAAGTACGAGCAGTACTTC	CSASRGGGGKYEQYF
medium-sized	TRBJ1-1	TRBD1	TRBV6-2/TRBV6-3	TGTGCCAGCAGTAGACAGGGGGCAAGTGGTGCCACTGAAGCTTTCTTT	CASSRQGASGATEAFF
many	TRBJ2-7	.	TRBV10-3	TGTGCCATCAGTGCGGCAGGGGCAATCTACGAGCAGTACTTT	CAISAAGAIYEQYF
many	TRBJ1-6	.	TRBV2	TGTGCCACCCATCCCCGGGAGACCTATTCACCCCTCCACTTT	CATHPRETYSPLHF
.	TRBJ2-7	.	TRBV7-9	TGTGCCAGCAGCTTGAACAGTAACTCCTACGAGCAGTACTTC	CASSLNSNSYEQYF
.	TRBJ1-1	.	TRBV9	TGTGCCAGCAGCTCAGAAGGGGCACAGGGTTTTGACACTGAAGCTTTCTTT	CASSSEGAQGFDTEAFF
many	TRBJ1-5	.	TRBV30	TGTGCCTGGAGCCGACGGGACAAGTCCAATCAGCCCCAGCATTTT	CAWSRRDKSNQPQHF
.	TRBJ2-3	TRBD2	TRBV30	TGTGCCTGGAGTCCTGGGACTAGCGGGGAGAACACAGATACGCAGTATTTT	CAWSPGTSGENTDTQYF
many	TRBJ2-7	TRBD1	TRBV19	TGTGCCACCGGAAGGGGGGGACAGGGCTTATACGAGCAGTACTTC	CATGRGGQGLYEQYF
few	TRBJ1-4	.	TRBV7-9	TGTGCCAGCAGCCCTGTAATCAACGAAAAACTGTTTTTT	CASSPVINEKLFF
many	TRBJ2-1	TRBD2	TRBV10-3	TGTGCCATCAGTGATTGGGCCTCCACTAGCGGGGGTTACAATGAGCAGTTCTTC	CAISDWASTSGGYNEQFF
many	TRBJ2-7	.	TRBV4-2	TGTGCCAGCAGCCAACGGGACGGAGGAACCTACGAGCAGTACTTC	CASSQRDGGTYEQYF
medium-sized	TRBJ2-7	.	TRBV11-2	TGTGCCAGCAGCTTGGAACAGGATAGCTCCTACGAGCAGTACTTC	CASSLEQDSSYEQYF
large	TRBJ1-1	.	TRBV10-3	TGTGCCATCAGTGGACCGGACAGCGAAGCTTTCTTT	CAISGPDSEAFF
medium-sized	TRBJ1-1	TRBD1	TRBV20-1	TGCAGTGCTAGAGGACAGGGAAGGTTTGGTGAAGCTTTCTTT	CSARGQGRFGEAFF
.	TRBJ2-3	TRBD2	TRBV20-1	TGCAGTGCGAGGGGCGGGGGGGCCGCAGATACGCAGTATTTT	CSARGGGAADTQYF
medium-sized	TRBJ1-2	TRBD1	TRBV5-6	TGTGCCAGCAGCCAAGCGGGACAGGGGAATTGGTATGGCTACACCTTC	CASSQAGQGNWYGYTF
medium-sized	TRBJ1-2	.	TRBV11-2	TGTGCCAGCAGCCCGACCGGGACCGGCTACACCTTC	CASSPTGTGYTF
few	TRBJ2-3	.	TRBV28	TGTGCCAGCACCGACGCATACACAGATACGCAGTATTTT	CASTDAYTDTQYF
many	TRBJ2-7	.	TRBV10-2	TGCGCCAGCAGTGACTCCGGGACATCCTCCTACGAGCAGTACTTC	CASSDSGTSSYEQYF
.	TRBJ1-2	.	TRBV29-1	TGCAGCGTTGAAGATCTTAAGGGCCTTAGGAGGTATGGCTACACCTTC	CSVEDLKGLRRYGYTF
medium-sized	TRBJ2-2	.	TRBV6-2/TRBV6-3	TGTGCCAGCAAGCGGATCACCGGGGAGCTGTTTTTT	CASKRITGELFF
medium-sized	TRBJ1-2	.	TRBV5-6	TGTGCCAGCAGCTTAGGGGGCTATGGCTACACCTTC	CASSLGGYGYTF
few	TRBJ1-2	.	TRBV4-3	TGCGCCAGCAGCCAAGAAGCAGTGACGACTTACTATGGCTACACCTTC	CASSQEAVTTYYGYTF